This paragraph covers one T cell receptor beta chain sequence. The antigen is not known. This specimen belongs to a study of cytomegalovirus exposure and HLA in healthy donors. 13 Jbeta primers and 60 Vbeta primers were used for the PCR. TCRdb's copy holds only in-frame clones and misses some; the assay was immunoSEQ multiplex PCR. Here the sample spans 99,000 or so clones, approximately 79% being singletons. Points from the study as a whole: Being productive about 87% or about 30% of the time was typical of most TCR beta V segments in an earlier analysis. A likely sequencing artifact accounted for one observed cluster of highly shared sequence variants.

V shed 1 base and J 2 bases; nucleotides not matched to a gene: 5. Per the germline V gene, CDR1 is SGHAT and CDR2 is FQNNGV. This CDR3 has 16 amino acids. Sequencing input: PBMCs. The source of this sequence is a man between 60 and 75 years old in good health and CMV-seropositive. The V gene is TRBV11-2, the J gene TRBJ1-3, with 7 bases identical to TRBD1. The CDR3 sequence: CASSLAKTGAGNTIYF. CDR3 DNA sequence: TGTGCCAGCAGCTTAGCAAAAACAGGGGCTGGAAACACCATATATTTT.